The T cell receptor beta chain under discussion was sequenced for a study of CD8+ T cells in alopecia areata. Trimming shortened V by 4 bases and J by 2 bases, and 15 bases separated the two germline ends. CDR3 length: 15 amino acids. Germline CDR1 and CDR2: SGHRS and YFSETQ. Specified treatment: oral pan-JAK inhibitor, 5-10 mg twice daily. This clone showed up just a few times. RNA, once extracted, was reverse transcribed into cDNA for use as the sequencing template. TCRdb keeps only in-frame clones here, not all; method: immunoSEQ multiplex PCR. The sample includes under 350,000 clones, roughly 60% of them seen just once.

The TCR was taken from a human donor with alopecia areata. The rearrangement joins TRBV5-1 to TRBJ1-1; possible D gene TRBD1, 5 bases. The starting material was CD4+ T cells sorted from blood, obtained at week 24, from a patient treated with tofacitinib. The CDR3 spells CASSLSRGVNTEAFF. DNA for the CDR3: TGCGCCAGCAGCCTCTCTCGGGGGGTAAACACTGAAGCTTTCTTT.